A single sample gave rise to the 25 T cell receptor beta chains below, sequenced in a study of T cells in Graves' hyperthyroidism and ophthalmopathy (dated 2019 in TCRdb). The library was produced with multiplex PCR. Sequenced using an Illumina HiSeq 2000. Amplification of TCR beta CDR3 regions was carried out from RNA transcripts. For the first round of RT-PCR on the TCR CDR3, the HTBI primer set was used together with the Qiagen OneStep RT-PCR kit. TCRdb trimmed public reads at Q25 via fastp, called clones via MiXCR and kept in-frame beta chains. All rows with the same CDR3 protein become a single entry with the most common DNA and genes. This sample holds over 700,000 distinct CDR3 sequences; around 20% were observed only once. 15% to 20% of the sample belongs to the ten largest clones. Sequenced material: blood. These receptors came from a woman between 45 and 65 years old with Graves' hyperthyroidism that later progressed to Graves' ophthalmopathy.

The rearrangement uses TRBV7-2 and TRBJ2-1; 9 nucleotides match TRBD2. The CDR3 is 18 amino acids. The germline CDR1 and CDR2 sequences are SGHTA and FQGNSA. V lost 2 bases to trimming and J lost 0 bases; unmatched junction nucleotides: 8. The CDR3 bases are TGTGCCAGCAGCTTAAAACTAGCGGGCGGCTTCTCCTACAATGAGCAGTTCTTC. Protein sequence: CASSLKLAGGFSYNEQFF.

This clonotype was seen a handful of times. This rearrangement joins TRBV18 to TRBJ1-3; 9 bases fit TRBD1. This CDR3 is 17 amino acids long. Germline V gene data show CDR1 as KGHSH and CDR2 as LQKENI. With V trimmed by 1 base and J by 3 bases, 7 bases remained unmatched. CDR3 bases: TGTGCCAGCTCACCACTCCCGACAGGGGGAGTTGGAAACACCATATATTTT. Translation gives CASSPLPTGGVGNTIYF.

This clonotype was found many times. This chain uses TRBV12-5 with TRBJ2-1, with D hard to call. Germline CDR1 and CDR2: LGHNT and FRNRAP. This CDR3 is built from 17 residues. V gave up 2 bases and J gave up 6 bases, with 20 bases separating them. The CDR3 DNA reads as TGTGCTAGTGGTTTGCCGCCCCTAGGTACCGCCCCCAATGAGCAGTTCTTC. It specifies CASGLPPLGTAPNEQFF.

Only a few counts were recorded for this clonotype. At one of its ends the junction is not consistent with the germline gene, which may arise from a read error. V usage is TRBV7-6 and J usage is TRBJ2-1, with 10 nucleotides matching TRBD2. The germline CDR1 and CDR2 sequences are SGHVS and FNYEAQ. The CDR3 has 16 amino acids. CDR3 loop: CASTLTSGVTYNEQFF. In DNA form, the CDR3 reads TGTGCCAGCACCTTAACTAGCGGGGTGACCTACAATGAGCAGTTCTTC.

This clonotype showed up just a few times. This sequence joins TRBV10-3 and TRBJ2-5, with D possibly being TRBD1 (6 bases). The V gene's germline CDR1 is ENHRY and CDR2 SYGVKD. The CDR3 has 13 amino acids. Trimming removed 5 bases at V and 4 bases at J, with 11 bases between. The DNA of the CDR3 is TGTGCCATCAGTAGGCAAGGGGGAGAGACCCAGTACTTC. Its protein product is CAISRQGGETQYF.

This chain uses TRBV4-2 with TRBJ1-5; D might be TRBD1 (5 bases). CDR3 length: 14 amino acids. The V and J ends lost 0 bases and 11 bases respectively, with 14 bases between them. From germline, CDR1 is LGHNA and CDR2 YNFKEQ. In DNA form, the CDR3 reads TGTGCCAGCAGCCAAGATAGGTGGGAGGGGTCCCAGCATTTT. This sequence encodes CASSQDRWEGSQHF.

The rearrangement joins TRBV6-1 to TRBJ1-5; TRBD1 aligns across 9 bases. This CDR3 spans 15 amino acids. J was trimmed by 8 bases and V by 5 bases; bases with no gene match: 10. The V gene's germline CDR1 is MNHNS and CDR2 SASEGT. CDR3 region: CASSYRDRDKEPQHF. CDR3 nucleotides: TGTGCCAGCAGTTATAGGGACAGGGACAAGGAGCCCCAGCATTTT.

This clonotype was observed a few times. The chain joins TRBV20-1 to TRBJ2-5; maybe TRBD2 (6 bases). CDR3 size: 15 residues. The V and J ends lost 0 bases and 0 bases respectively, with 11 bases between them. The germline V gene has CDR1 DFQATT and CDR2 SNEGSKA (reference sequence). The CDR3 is CSARDPRDYQETQYF. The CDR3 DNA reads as TGCAGTGCTAGAGATCCCAGGGACTACCAAGAGACCCAGTACTTC.

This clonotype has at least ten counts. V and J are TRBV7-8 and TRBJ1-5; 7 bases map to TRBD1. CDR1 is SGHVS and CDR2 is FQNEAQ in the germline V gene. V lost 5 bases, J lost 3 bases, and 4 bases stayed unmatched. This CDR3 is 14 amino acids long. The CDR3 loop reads CASSRGQNNQPQHF. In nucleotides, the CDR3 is TGTGCCAGCAGCCGGGGACAGAACAATCAGCCCCAGCATTTT.

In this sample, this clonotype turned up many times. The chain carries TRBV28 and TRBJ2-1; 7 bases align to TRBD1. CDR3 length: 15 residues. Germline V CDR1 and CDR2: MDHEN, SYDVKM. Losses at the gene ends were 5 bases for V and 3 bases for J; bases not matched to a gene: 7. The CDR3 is CASSLPPGGYNEQFF. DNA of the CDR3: TGTGCCAGCAGTCTCCCCCCAGGGGGCTACAATGAGCAGTTCTTC.

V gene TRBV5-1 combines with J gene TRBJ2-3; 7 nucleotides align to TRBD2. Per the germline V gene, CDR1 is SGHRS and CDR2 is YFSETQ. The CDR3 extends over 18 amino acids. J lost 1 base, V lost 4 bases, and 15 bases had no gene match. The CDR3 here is CASSMLGGGTDGTDTQYF. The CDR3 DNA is TGCGCCAGCAGCATGTTGGGGGGGGGTACCGATGGCACAGATACGCAGTATTTT.

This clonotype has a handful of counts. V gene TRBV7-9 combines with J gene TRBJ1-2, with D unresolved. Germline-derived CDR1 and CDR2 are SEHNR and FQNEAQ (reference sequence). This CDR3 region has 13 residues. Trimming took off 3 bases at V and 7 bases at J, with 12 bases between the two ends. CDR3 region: CASSLDALGGYTF. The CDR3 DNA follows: TGTGCCAGCAGCTTGGACGCCCTGGGTGGCTACACCTTC.

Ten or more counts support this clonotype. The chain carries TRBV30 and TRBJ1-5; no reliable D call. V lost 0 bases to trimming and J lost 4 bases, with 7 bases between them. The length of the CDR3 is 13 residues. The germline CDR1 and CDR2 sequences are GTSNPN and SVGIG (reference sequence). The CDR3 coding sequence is TGTGCCTGGAGTGTATCGGTTAATCAGCCCCAGCATTTT. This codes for CAWSVSVNQPQHF. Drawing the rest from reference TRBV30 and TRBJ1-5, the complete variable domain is SQTIHQWPATLVQPVGSPLSLECTVEGTSNPNLYWYRQAAGRGLQLLFYSVGIGQISSEVPQNLSASRPQDRQFILSSKKLLLSDSGFYLCAWSVSVNQPQHFGDGTRLSIL.

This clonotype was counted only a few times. The CDR3 DNA follows: TGTGCCAGCAGCCAAGACCGGACCAGGAGGGGACAAGAGACCCAGTACTTC. Protein sequence: CASSQDRTRRGQETQYF. V is TRBV14 and J is TRBJ2-5, with D possibly being TRBD2 (6 bases). The V gene lost 0 bases and the J gene lost 2 bases, with 16 bases spanning the gap. Germline V CDR1 and CDR2: SGHDN, FVKESK. The CDR3 is made up of 17 amino acids.

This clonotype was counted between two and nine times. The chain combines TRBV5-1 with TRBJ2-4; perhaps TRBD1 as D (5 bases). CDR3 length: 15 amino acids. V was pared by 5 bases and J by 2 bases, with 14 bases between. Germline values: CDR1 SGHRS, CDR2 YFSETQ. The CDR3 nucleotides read TGCGCCAGCAGATCGGCAGGGCCATCCAAAAACATTCAGTACTTC. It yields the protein CASRSAGPSKNIQYF.

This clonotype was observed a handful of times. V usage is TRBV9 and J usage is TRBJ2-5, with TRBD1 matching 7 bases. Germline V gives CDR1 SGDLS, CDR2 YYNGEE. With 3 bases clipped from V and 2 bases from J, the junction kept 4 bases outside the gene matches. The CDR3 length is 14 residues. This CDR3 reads CASSAGRGQETQYF. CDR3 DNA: TGTGCCAGCAGCGCAGGCAGGGGGCAAGAGACCCAGTACTTC.

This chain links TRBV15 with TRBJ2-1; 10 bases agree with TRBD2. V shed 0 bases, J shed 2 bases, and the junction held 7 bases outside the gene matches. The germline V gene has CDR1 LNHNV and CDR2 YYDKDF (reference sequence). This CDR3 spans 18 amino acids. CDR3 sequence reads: CATSRDSYSGGTYNEQFF. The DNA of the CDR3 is TGTGCCACCAGCAGAGATTCATATAGCGGGGGGACCTACAATGAGCAGTTCTTC.

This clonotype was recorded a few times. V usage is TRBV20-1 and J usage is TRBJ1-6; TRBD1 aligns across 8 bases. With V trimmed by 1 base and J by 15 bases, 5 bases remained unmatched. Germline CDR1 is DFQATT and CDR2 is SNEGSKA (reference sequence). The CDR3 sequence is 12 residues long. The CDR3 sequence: CSARGTGPRLHF. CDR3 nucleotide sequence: TGCAGTGCTAGAGGGACAGGGCCTCGCCTCCACTTT.

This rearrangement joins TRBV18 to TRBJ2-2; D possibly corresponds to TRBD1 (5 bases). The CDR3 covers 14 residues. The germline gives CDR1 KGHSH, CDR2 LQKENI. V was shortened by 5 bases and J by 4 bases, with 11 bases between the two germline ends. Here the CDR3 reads CASSIDRGTGELFF. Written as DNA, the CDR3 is TGTGCCAGCTCAATCGACAGAGGCACCGGGGAGCTGTTTTTT.

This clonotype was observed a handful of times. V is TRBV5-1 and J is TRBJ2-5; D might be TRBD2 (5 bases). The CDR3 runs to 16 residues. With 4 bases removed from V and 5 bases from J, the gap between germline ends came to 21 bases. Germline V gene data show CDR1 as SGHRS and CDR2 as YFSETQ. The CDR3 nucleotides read TGCGCCAGCAGCGGGGTTTCGGGAAGAGCCTACGAGACCCAGTACTTC. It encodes CASSGVSGRAYETQYF.

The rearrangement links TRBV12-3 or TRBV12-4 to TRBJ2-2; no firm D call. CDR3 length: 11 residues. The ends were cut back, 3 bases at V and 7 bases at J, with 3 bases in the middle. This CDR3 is CASSFHGELFF. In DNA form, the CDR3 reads TGTGCCAGCAGTTTCCACGGGGAGCTGTTTTTT.

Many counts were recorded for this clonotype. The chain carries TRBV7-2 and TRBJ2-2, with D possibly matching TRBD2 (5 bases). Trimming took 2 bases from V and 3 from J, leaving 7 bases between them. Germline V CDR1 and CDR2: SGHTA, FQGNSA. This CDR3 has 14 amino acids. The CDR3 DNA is TGTGCCAGCAGCTTACACGGGGACACCGGGGAGCTGTTTTTT. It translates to CASSLHGDTGELFF.

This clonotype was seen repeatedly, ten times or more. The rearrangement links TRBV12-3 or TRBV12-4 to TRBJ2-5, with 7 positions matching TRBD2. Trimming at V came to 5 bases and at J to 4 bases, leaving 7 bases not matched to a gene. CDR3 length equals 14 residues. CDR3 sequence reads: CASSRTRLAETQYF. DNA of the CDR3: TGTGCCAGCAGTCGGACTAGATTGGCAGAGACCCAGTACTTC.

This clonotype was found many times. The CDR3 protein is CAWSLTRTANTEAFF. CDR3 nucleotide sequence: TGTGCCTGGAGCCTTACCCGGACGGCGAACACTGAAGCTTTCTTT. The chain is built from TRBV30 and TRBJ1-1; D uncertain. The CDR3 spans 15 residues. V was trimmed by 3 bases and J by 1 base, leaving 15 bases between them. Germline CDR1 is GTSNPN and CDR2 is SVGIG (reference sequence).

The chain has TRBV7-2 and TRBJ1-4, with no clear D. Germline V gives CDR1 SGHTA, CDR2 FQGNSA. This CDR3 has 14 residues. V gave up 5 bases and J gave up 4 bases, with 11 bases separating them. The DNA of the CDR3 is TGTGCCAGCAGCCCCACAAGTTTTAATGAAAAACTGTTTTTT. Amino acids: CASSPTSFNEKLFF.